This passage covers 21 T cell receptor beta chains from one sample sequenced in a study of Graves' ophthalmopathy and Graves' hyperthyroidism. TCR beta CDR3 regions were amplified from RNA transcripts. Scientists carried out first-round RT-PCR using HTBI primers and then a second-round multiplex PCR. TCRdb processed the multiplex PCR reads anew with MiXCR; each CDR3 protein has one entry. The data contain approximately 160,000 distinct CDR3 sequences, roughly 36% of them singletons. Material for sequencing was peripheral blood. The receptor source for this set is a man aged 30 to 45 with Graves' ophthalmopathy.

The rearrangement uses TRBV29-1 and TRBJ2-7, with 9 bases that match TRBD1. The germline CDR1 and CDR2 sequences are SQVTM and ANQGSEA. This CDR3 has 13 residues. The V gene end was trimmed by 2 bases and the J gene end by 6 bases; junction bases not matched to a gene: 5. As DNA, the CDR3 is TGCAGCGTTGAACCAGGGACAGGGCTCGAGCAGTACTTC. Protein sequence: CSVEPGTGLEQYF.

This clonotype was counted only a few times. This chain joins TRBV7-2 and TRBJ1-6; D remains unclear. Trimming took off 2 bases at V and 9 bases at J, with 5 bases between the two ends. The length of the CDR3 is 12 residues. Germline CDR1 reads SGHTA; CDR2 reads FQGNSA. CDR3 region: CASSLMISPLHF. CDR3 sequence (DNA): TGTGCCAGCAGCTTAATGATTTCACCCCTCCACTTT. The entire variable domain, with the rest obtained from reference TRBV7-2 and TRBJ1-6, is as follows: GAGVSQSPSNKVTEKGKDVELRCDPISGHTALYWYRQSLGQGLEFLIYFQGNSAPDKSGLPSDRFSAERTGGSVSTLTIQRTQQEDSAVYLCASSLMISPLHFGNGTRLTVT.

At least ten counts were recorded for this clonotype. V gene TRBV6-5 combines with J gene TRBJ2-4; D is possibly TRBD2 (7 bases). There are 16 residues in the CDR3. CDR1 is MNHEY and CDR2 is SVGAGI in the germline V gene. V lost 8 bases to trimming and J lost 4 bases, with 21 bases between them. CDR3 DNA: TGTGCCAGCTTAGAGAGGGGGGGAGCAGGAAAAAACATTCAGTACTTC. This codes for CASLERGGAGKNIQYF.

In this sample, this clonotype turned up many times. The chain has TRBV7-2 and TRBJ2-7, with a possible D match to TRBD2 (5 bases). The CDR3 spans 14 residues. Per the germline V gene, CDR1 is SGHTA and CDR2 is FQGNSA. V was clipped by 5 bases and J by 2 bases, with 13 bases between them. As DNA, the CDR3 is TGTGCCAGCAGCCCATCTGCGGGCACCTACGAGCAGTACTTC. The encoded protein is CASSPSAGTYEQYF.

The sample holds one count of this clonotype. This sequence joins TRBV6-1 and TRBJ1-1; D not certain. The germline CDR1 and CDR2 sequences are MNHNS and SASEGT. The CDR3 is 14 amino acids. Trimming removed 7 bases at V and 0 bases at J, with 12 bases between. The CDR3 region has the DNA TGTGCCAGCATCCTAGGACGGATGAACACTGAAGCTTTCTTT. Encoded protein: CASILGRMNTEAFF.

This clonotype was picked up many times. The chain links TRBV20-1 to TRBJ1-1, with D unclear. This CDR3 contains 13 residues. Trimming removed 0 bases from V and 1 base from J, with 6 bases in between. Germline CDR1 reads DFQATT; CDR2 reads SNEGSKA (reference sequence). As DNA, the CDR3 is TGCAGTGCTAGAGAGAAAGGGAACACTGAAGCTTTCTTT. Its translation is CSAREKGNTEAFF.

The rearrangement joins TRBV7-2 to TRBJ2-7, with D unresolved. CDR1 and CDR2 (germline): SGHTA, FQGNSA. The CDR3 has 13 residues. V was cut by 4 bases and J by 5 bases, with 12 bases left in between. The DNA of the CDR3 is TGTGCCAGCAGCTCGTGGGGTGGCGACGAGCAGTACTTC. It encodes CASSSWGGDEQYF.

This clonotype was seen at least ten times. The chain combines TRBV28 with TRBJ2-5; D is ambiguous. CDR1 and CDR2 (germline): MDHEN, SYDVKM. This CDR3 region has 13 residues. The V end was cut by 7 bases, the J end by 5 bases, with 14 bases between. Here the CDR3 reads CASKDATAETQYF. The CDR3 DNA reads TGTGCCAGCAAGGACGCCACGGCGGAGACCCAGTACTTC.

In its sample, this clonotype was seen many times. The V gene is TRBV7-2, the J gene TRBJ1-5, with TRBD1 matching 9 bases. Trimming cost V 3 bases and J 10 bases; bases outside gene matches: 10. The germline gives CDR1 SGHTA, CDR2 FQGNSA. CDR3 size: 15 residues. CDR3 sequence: CASSFSGTGTRPQHF. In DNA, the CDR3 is TGTGCCAGCAGCTTCTCCGGGACAGGGACACGTCCCCAGCATTTT.

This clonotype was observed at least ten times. The CDR3 loop reads CASSLYSGGSLLTEAFF. CDR3 bases: TGTGCCAGCAGTTTATATTCAGGGGGCTCCTTACTCACTGAAGCTTTCTTT. V gene TRBV12-3 or TRBV12-4 combines with J gene TRBJ1-1; 8 nucleotides agree with TRBD1. V lost 2 bases, J lost 4 bases, and 12 bases stayed unmatched. The CDR3 covers 17 residues.

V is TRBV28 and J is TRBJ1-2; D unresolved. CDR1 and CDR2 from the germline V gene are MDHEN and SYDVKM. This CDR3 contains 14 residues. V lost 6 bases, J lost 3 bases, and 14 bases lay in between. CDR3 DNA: TGTGCCAGCAGCCTTCCGAACTCTTACTATGGCTACACCTTC. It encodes CASSLPNSYYGYTF.

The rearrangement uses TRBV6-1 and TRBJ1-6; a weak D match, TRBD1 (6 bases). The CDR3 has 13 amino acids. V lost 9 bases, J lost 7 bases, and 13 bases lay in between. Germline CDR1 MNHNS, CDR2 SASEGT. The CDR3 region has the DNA TGTGCCAGTCACAGGGAGGAGAATTCACCCCTCCACTTT. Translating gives CASHREENSPLHF.

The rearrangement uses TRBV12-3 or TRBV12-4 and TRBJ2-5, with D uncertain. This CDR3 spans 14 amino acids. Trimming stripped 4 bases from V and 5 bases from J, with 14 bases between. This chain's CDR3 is CASSWTRGRETQYF. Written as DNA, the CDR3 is TGTGCCAGCAGTTGGACCCGAGGCCGGGAGACCCAGTACTTC.

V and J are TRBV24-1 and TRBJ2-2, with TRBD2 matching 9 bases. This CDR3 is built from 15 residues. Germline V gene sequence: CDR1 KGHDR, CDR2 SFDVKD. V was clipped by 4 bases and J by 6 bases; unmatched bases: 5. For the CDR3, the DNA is TGTGCCACCAGTGAAACTAGCGGGTTCGCCGGGGAGCTGTTTTTT. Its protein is CATSETSGFAGELFF.

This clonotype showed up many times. This CDR3 reads CASTAEPPTEAFF. The CDR3 region has the DNA TGTGCCAGCACCGCGGAACCCCCCACTGAAGCTTTCTTT. The V call is TRBV28, the J call TRBJ1-1; unclear D gene. Trimming shortened V by 7 bases and J by 4 bases, and 13 bases separated the two germline ends. CDR3 length equals 13 residues. The germline V gene encodes CDR1 MDHEN and CDR2 SYDVKM.

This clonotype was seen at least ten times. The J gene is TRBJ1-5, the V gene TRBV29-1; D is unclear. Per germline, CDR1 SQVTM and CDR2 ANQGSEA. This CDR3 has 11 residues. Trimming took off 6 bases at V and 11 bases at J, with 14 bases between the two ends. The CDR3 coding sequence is TGCAGCGTCCGACTCCGATCAACCCAGCATTTT. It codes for CSVRLRSTQHF.

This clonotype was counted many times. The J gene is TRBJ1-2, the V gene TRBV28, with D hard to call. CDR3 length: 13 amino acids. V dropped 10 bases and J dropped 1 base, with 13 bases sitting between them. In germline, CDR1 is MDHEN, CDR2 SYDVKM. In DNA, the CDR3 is TGTGCCACCCAGGACCGATATAACTATGGCTACACCTTC. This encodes CATQDRYNYGYTF.

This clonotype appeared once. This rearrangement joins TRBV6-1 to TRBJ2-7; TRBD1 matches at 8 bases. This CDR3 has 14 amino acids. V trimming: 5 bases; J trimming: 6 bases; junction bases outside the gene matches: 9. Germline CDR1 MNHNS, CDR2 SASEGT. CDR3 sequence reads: CASSPGDRRSEQYF. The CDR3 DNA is TGTGCCAGCAGTCCGGGGGACAGGCGATCCGAGCAGTACTTC.

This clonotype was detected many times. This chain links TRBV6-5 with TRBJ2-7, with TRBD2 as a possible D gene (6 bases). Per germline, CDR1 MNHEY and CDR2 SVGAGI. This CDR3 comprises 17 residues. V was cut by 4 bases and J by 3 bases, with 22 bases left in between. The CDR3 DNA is TGTGCCAGCAGTTCCCCTTTACCTAGCGACGGGCACTACGAGCAGTACTTC. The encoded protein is CASSSPLPSDGHYEQYF.

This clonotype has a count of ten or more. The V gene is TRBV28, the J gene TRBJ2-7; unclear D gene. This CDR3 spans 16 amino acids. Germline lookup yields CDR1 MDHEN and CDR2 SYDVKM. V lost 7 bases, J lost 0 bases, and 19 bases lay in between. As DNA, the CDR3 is TGTGCCAGCACCCACGGCACCAGGCGACTCTCCTACGAGCAGTACTTC. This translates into CASTHGTRRLSYEQYF.

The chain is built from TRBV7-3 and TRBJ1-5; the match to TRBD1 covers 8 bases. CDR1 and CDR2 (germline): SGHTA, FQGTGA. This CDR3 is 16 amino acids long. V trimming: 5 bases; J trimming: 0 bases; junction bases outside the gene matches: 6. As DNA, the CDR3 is TGTGCCAGCAGCGTTACAGGGGGAAATAGCAATCAGCCCCAGCATTTT. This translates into CASSVTGGNSNQPQHF.